This T cell receptor (beta chain) was observed in a study of blood T cell repertoires in COVID-19 (dated by TCRdb to 2020 to 2022). About the investigation overall: Samples covering the acute and convalescent phases of COVID-19 were provided by collaborators in the United States, Italy and Spain. A freely available public database, intended as a resource for researchers studying the immune response to SARS-CoV-2, is where the repertoires were released. A de-identified subject ID, COVID-19 status, age in years and sex were almost always included in the sample metadata. The dataset comprised deeply sampled blood TCRbeta repertoires from subjects exposed to, actively infected with, or recovered from COVID-19. The material from the prospective study consisted of cDNA or gDNA derived from T cells, B-cell-depleted T cells, or PBMCs. Where HLA class I and class II types were available, the types were taken from metadata supplied by the sample provider, not from assay-based typing. Samples were obtained from the ongoing ImmuneRACE study (first 160 participants) and from some 1,200 subjects provided by 6 global collaborators. Beyond this particular receptor, the publication reports: How much clinical and demographic metadata was included differed by source and by participant, and the metadata was provided uncurated.

Trimming takes 0 bases off V and 8 bases off J; junction bases not matched to a gene: 7. Sequences ENHRY (CDR1) and SYGVKD (CDR2) are obtained from the germline V gene. The CDR3 covers 16 residues, taking in both the cysteine and the phenylalanine. Here the CDR3 DNA is all that survives: 48 bases in frame from base 1. TCRbeta CDR3 regions were amplified from genomic DNA by means of the immunoSEQ Assay, a bias-controlled multiplex PCR. From the authors' description of their analysis: Within the assay, amplification of reference gene primers was used to estimate how many nucleated cells each sample contained. To quantify the absolute abundance of each unique TCRbeta CDR3 rearrangement, sequence reads were collapsed and filtered. For each sample, productive Simpson clonality was calculated as the square root of Simpson's diversity index across productive rearrangements. TCRdb retrieved this table from immuneACCESS and kept in-frame rearrangements only. Not all clones are present; in checked studies, unresolved V genes account for under half, and no reason is known for the remainder. V and J calls and clone size come straight from that table; D and trimming were deduced from the DNA. Within this sample are 130,000 to 150,000 clones, with roughly three quarters of them counted one time only. In total, the top ten clones hold 5% of the sample.

Note on this clone: The specificity of this receptor is unknown. Base qualities are missing; no much larger clone stands one base away.

At one collaborating source in Seattle, patients were enrolled during active infection and were followed longitudinally through the course of disease. Collaborating institutions collected whole blood in K2EDTA tubes following their own protocols. For TCRbeta analysis, collaborator samples were shipped as frozen whole blood, as isolated PBMCs, or as DNA extracted from either sample type. Sequencing input: peripheral blood. The receptor was derived from a woman in her seventies with COVID-19, enrolled during active disease. Here the chain combines TRBV10-3 and TRBJ1-6; TRBD1 lines up with 7 middle nucleotides. This receptor has the CDR3 CAISESHRGIDSPLHF. Read as DNA, the sequence is TGTGCCATCAGTGAGTCTCACAGGGGTATTGATTCACCCCTCCACTTT.